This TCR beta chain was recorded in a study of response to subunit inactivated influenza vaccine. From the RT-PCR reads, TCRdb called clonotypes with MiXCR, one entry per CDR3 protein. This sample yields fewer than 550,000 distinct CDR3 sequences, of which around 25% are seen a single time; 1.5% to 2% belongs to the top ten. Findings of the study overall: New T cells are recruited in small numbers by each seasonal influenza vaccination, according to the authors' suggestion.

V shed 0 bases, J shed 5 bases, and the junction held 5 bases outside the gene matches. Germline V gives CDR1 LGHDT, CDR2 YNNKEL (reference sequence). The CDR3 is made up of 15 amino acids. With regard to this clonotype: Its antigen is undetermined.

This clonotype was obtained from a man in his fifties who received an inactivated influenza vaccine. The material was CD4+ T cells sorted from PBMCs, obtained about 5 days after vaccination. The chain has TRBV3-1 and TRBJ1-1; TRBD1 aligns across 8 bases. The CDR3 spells CASSQDPGGATEAFF. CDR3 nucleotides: TGTGCCAGCAGCCAAGATCCAGGGGGCGCAACTGAAGCTTTCTTT.